These 14 T cell receptor beta chains were all obtained from the same sample, sequenced in a study of T cell changes during pregnancy in multiple sclerosis. Assay used: immunoSEQ multiplex PCR; TCRdb lists only in-frame clones, some missing. The repertoire holds 55,000 to 85,000 clones, with 90% as singletons. The sample consisted of peripheral blood, taken in the third trimester of pregnancy. These receptors originate from a female donor with multiple sclerosis, enrolled in a pregnancy study.

The chain uses TRBV28 and TRBJ2-7, with 12 nucleotides matching TRBD2. The CDR3 extends over 15 amino acids. Germline CDR1 MDHEN, CDR2 SYDVKM. V shed 4 bases, J shed 4 bases, and the junction held 5 bases outside the gene matches. The CDR3 nucleotides read TGTGCCAGCAGTTCTAGCGGGAGGGCCTCTTACGAGCAGTACTTC. Residues: CASSSSGRASYEQYF.

The CDR3 region is CASSPGLVADTQYF. DNA of the CDR3: TGTGCCAGCAGCCCGGGACTAGTGGCAGATACGCAGTATTTT. The chain joins TRBV5-4 to TRBJ2-3, with 8 positions matching TRBD2. The CDR3 totals 14 residues. In germline, CDR1 is SGHNT, CDR2 YYREEE (reference sequence). Trimming removed 4 bases from V and 4 bases from J; junction bases left unmatched: 5.

The J gene is TRBJ1-5, the V gene TRBV7-2; D may be TRBD1 (6 bases). Trimming left V 5 bases short and J 6 bases short, with 11 bases between. There are 13 residues in the CDR3. Germline assignment: CDR1 SGHTA and CDR2 FQGNSA. The CDR3 sequence: CASSQGSTQPQHF. In DNA form, the CDR3 reads TGTGCCAGCAGCCAGGGGTCAACTCAGCCCCAGCATTTT.

The chain combines TRBV27 with TRBJ1-6, with D maybe TRBD1 (6 bases). The length of the CDR3 is 12 residues. With 5 bases removed from V and 14 bases from J, the gap between germline ends came to 13 bases. In germline, CDR1 is MNHEY, CDR2 SMNVEV (reference sequence). CDR3 in amino acids: CASSATQGTLHF. The CDR3, as DNA: TGTGCCAGCAGTGCGACTCAGGGGACCCTCCACTTT.

CDR3 in DNA: TGTGCCCGTCGGGGGATGGGGGAGACCCAGTACTTC. Translated: CARRGMGETQYF. The chain employs TRBV2 and TRBJ2-5, with D possibly being TRBD2 (6 bases). Between the trimmed V and J ends, which lost 11 bases and 5 bases, there was a span of 15 bases. The CDR3 is made up of 12 amino acids. Germline V gene sequence: CDR1 SNHLY, CDR2 FYNNEI.

The rearrangement links TRBV28 to TRBJ2-5, with 9 bases aligning to TRBD1. The germline V gene encodes CDR1 MDHEN and CDR2 SYDVKM. The CDR3 contains 15 residues. With 5 bases clipped from V and 2 bases from J, the junction kept 6 bases outside the gene matches. CDR3 in DNA: TGTGCCAGCAGTCATTTCGGGACAGGGCAAGAGACCCAGTACTTC. It is translated as CASSHFGTGQETQYF.

The rearrangement links TRBV29-1 to TRBJ2-5; possible D gene TRBD2, 6 bases. V lost 1 base, J lost 1 base, and 19 bases lay in between. The length of the CDR3 is 17 residues. The germline V gene has CDR1 SQVTM and CDR2 ANQGSEA. The CDR3 DNA reads as TGCAGCGTTGAAGTAGGAACGGGAGAAATCGTCCAAGAGACCCAGTACTTC. This sequence encodes CSVEVGTGEIVQETQYF.

This rearrangement joins TRBV25-1 to TRBJ1-2; D is perhaps TRBD1 (6 bases). Trimming took 5 bases from V and 10 from J, leaving 14 bases between them. The CDR3 runs to 12 residues. CDR1 MGHDK and CDR2 SYGVNS come from the germline V gene. The CDR3 coding sequence is TGTGCCAGCAGTACAGGGAGTTGGGACTACACCTTC. Protein product: CASSTGSWDYTF.

This chain connects TRBV30 to TRBJ1-1; 7 positions match TRBD1. CDR1 is GTSNPN and CDR2 is SVGIG in the germline V gene (reference sequence). Trimming cost V 2 bases and J 7 bases; bases outside gene matches: 13. This CDR3 is built from 15 residues. CDR3 in amino acids: CAWSTLGASGGEAFF. As DNA, the CDR3 is TGTGCCTGGAGTACCCTGGGGGCATCAGGGGGTGAAGCTTTCTTT.

The chain recombines TRBV7-9 with TRBJ2-1; TRBD2 agrees at 10 bases. Germline loops: CDR1 SEHNR, CDR2 FQNEAQ (reference sequence). The V gene end was trimmed by 5 bases and the J gene end by 9 bases; junction bases not matched to a gene: 7. This CDR3 comprises 14 residues. CDR3 sequence: CASSMGLAPSEQFF. The CDR3, as DNA: TGTGCCAGCAGCATGGGACTAGCGCCCAGTGAGCAGTTCTTC.

V gene TRBV6-5 combines with J gene TRBJ1-5; D is unclear. V dropped 3 bases and J dropped 7 bases, with 10 bases sitting between them. This CDR3 contains 13 residues. The V gene's germline CDR1 is MNHEY and CDR2 SVGAGI. The CDR3 bases are TGTGCCAGCAGTTATAATCCGAGCCAGCCCCAGCATTTT. This sequence encodes CASSYNPSQPQHF.

This chain joins TRBV29-1 and TRBJ2-1; 9 bases are shared with TRBD1. This CDR3 has 16 amino acids. Germline V gene sequence: CDR1 SQVTM, CDR2 ANQGSEA. J lost 8 bases, V lost 7 bases, and 18 bases had no gene match. The CDR3 DNA sequence: TGCAGCGCAAATTTAGGCCGGGACAGGGTTTGGGATGAGCAGTTCTTC. Protein: CSANLGRDRVWDEQFF.

V is TRBV10-3 and J is TRBJ1-1; 7 bases are a match to TRBD1. The V gene end was trimmed by 10 bases and the J gene end by 2 bases; junction bases not matched to a gene: 4. Germline CDR1 ENHRY, CDR2 SYGVKD. CDR3 length equals 12 residues. CDR3 in DNA: TGTGCCACCCGACAGGGTAACACTGAAGCTTTCTTT. Protein sequence: CATRQGNTEAFF.

CDR3 sequence (DNA): TGTGCCAGCTCGACAGGGCGGAATCAGCCCCAGCATTTT. This translates into CASSTGRNQPQHF. The chain is built from TRBV6-5 and TRBJ1-5; 7 nucleotides agree with TRBD1. The length of the CDR3 is 13 residues. Unmatched junction bases numbered 5, after V lost 8 bases and J lost 4 bases. Germline CDR1 is MNHEY and CDR2 is SVGAGI.